The present T cell receptor beta chain was sequenced within a study of identical twins (TCRdb year 2016). For context, the study as a whole: To test whether fetal clonotypes persist, this study deep-sequenced TCR alpha and beta repertoires from monozygotic twins, from unrelated adults of various ages, and from cord blood. To rule out contamination, replicate twin experiments were performed at different times with different library preparation protocols.

Trimming takes 4 bases from V and 2 bases from J, and the germline ends sit 6 bases apart. From cysteine to phenylalanine, the CDR3 is 13 amino acids long. Left in the record is the CDR3 DNA by itself, 39 bases read in frame from the first base. CDR1 SNHLY and CDR2 FYNNEI are derived from the germline V gene. The library was made by 5' RACE. Data came from an Illumina HiSeq 2000. A universal primer binding site was added through template switching, and the final cDNA carried a unique molecular identifier so that TCR cDNA molecules could be counted accurately. First-strand cDNA for TCR alpha and beta chains was synthesized from specific primers in the conserved constant-segment region. To control for contamination, every cDNA library carried two barcodes: a SMART-Mk sample barcode plus Illumina barcodes. TruSeq adapter sequences and Illumina sample barcodes were added in two successive PCR steps. Sequencing of the TCR alpha and beta cDNA libraries was done on the Illumina HiSeq platform using custom primers. Regarding the original processing steps: Raw reads were processed with MiGEC to extract unique molecular identifiers, and MiXCR was used to determine CDR3 positions. Recombination models were inferred per individual with the repgenHMM and IGoR tools using an EM algorithm. Shared clonotype analysis was performed with the tcR package in R, normalizing sharing by the product of cloneset sizes. To study raw recombination free of thymic and clonal selection effects, out-of-frame nonproductive sequences were analyzed. TCRdb ran its own pipeline on the public reads, namely fastp trimming at Q25 and MiXCR clone calling, and kept in-frame beta chains. Merged by CDR3 protein, the rows form single entries marked with the most common genes and DNA. The V and J calls, along with clone size, are taken from TCRdb and not from the paper's own processing. The sample yields around 530,000 distinct CDR3 sequences; over 12% were counted once. The top ten hold about 0.4% of the sample.

Here is what the overall study found, with its caveats: Compared with coincidental sharing between unrelated individuals, out-of-frame TCR alpha sequences shared between twins had an excess of sequences with low generation probability. Conclusions relied on cross-sectional statistical analysis, since the same donors could not be followed over many years. In beta out-of-frame sequences, excess twin sharing was weaker, because having fewer shared sequences lowered the signal-to-noise ratio. Out-of-frame TCR alpha sharing in monozygotic twins was systematically underestimated by recombination models, whereas sharing between unrelated individuals was in agreement with the recombination models. Invariant T cells such as MAIT and iNKT could partly confound zero-insertion analyses, although diverse VJ usage argued against such confounding for most clonotypes. Abundant cord blood beta clonotypes had fewer insertions, young adult naive repertoires showed a similar but weaker trend, and memory repertoires showed no such trend.

This clonotype was detected many times. Its antigen is still unknown. There are no base qualities to consult, and no much larger clone falls within one base. Every donor in the study was a healthy Caucasian. The twin cohort comprised three pairs of female monozygotic twins, all aged about 18 to 29 years. CD4+ and CD8+ T cell populations were isolated with positive isolation kits from Invitrogen. This same sample was also part of a study on yellow fever vaccine responses in identical twins. From that second study: According to the authors, in identical twins the way T cells responded to vaccination appeared partly convergent and partly personalized. In identical twins, the study followed T cell clones that responded to the vaccine with precision.

The specimen sequenced was CD4+ T cells sorted from blood. The TCR originated in a woman aged 18-30 years in good health. The sequence joins TRBV2 to TRBJ2-1, and TRBD1 may be the D gene, going by 6 matching bases. The DNA reads TGTGCCAGCAGTGGACAGGCCTACAATGAGCAGTTCTTC. It translates to CASSGQAYNEQFF.